A single sample gave rise to the 28 T cell receptor beta chains below, sequenced in a study of early T cells in non-severe SARS-CoV-2 infection. TCRdb re-called the 5' RACE reads with MiXCR, one entry per CDR3 protein. The sample carries about 60,000 distinct CDR3 sequences, approximately 13% recorded once. Sequenced input: whole blood. These receptor sequences come from an adult who was a healthcare worker with PCR-confirmed SARS-CoV-2 infection or an uninfected control (not recorded which).

This clonotype showed up just a few times. The rearrangement links TRBV30 to TRBJ1-5; weak D call: TRBD1 (6 bases). The germline CDR1 and CDR2 sequences are GTSNPN and SVGIG (reference sequence). V gave up 5 bases and J gave up 2 bases, with 13 bases separating them. The CDR3 is 14 amino acids. This CDR3 reads CAWQGPGGNQPQHF. In nucleotides, the CDR3 is TGTGCCTGGCAGGGCCCAGGGGGCAATCAGCCCCAGCATTTT. Filled out from reference TRBV30 and TRBJ1-5, the complete variable domain reads SQTIHQWPATLVQPVGSPLSLECTVEGTSNPNLYWYRQAAGRGLQLLFYSVGIGQISSEVPQNLSASRPQDRQFILSSKKLLLSDSGFYLCAWQGPGGNQPQHFGDGTRLSIL.

This clonotype showed up many times. J is TRBJ2-1 and V is TRBV10-3; 7 bases align to TRBD1. The length of the CDR3 is 15 residues. Unmatched junction bases numbered 9, after V lost 6 bases and J lost 4 bases. CDR1 and CDR2 (germline): ENHRY, SYGVKD. CDR3 nucleotide sequence: TGTGCCATCAGCCAAGGGACAGCTAAATACAATGAGCAGTTCTTC. It specifies CAISQGTAKYNEQFF.

This clonotype has a count of ten or more. The rearrangement joins TRBV12-3 or TRBV12-4 to TRBJ1-5; D unresolved. This CDR3 region has 13 residues. The V end was cut by 2 bases, the J end by 2 bases, with 4 bases between. The CDR3, as DNA: TGTGCCAGCAGTTTACGAGGCAATCAGCCCCAGCATTTT. The encoded protein is CASSLRGNQPQHF.

This clonotype was seen ten or more times. The J gene is TRBJ2-3, the V gene TRBV6-4; the match to TRBD2 covers 10 bases. Germline assignment: CDR1 MRHNA and CDR2 SNTAGT. The CDR3 runs 16 residues. The ends lost 1 base at V and 6 bases at J; junction bases unmatched: 7. Here the CDR3 DNA reads TGTGCCAGCAGTGACTTAAGCGGGGGGGCCCCTGATACGCAGTATTTT. Translated, it gives CASSDLSGGAPDTQYF.

This clonotype was picked up a small number of times. The CDR3 spells CSARSGGYGYTF. The CDR3 nucleotides are TGCAGTGCTAGGTCAGGGGGCTATGGCTACACCTTC. V usage is TRBV20-1 and J usage is TRBJ1-2; 7 bases line up with TRBD1. CDR3 length: 12 amino acids. The germline V gene encodes CDR1 DFQATT and CDR2 SNEGSKA (reference sequence). Trimming removed 3 bases from V and 4 bases from J; junction bases left unmatched: 2.

The J gene is TRBJ2-3, the V gene TRBV5-4; possibly TRBD1 or TRBD2 for D (5 bases each). Germline-derived CDR1 and CDR2 are SGHNT and YYREEE (reference sequence). The germline V and J ends were trimmed by 0 bases and 2 bases, with 7 bases remaining between them. The CDR3 has 14 amino acids. The CDR3 nucleotides are TGTGCCAGCAGCTTGGACGGGGCCACAGATACGCAGTATTTT. It encodes CASSLDGATDTQYF.

The chain employs TRBV28 and TRBJ2-7; no clear D. Germline values: CDR1 MDHEN, CDR2 SYDVKM. This CDR3 comprises 13 residues. V gave up 2 bases and J gave up 0 bases, with 5 bases separating them. The CDR3 protein is CASSLGRSYEQYF. The CDR3 nucleotides read TGTGCCAGCAGTTTAGGTCGCTCCTACGAGCAGTACTTC.

The gene calls are TRBV10-3 and TRBJ2-3; maybe TRBD2 (6 bases). Trimming cost V 11 bases and J 4 bases, with 19 bases left between them. CDR1 is ENHRY, CDR2 SYGVKD, per germline. The CDR3 totals 14 residues. This CDR3 is CAAMSQPGADTQYF. CDR3 nucleotide sequence: TGTGCCGCCATGTCTCAACCGGGGGCAGATACGCAGTATTTT.

This clonotype was counted ten times or more. The chain uses TRBV2 and TRBJ2-5, with 12 bases fitting TRBD2. Germline values: CDR1 SNHLY, CDR2 FYNNEI. CDR3 size: 15 residues. With 7 bases clipped from V and 7 bases from J, the junction kept 10 bases outside the gene matches. CDR3: CASIPRLAGAVTQYF. In DNA form, the CDR3 reads TGTGCCAGCATCCCCCGACTAGCGGGGGCGGTGACCCAGTACTTC.

Only a few counts were recorded for this clonotype. The rearrangement uses TRBV24-1 and TRBJ1-5, with D possibly TRBD1 on 5 matching bases. The CDR3 is made up of 18 amino acids. V lost 0 bases to trimming and J lost 3 bases, with 17 bases between them. Germline-derived CDR1 and CDR2 are KGHDR and SFDVKD. This CDR3 reads CATSDLRPSGGINQPQHF. For the CDR3, the DNA is TGTGCCACCAGTGATTTGCGCCCTTCGGGGGGAATCAATCAGCCCCAGCATTTT.

This rearrangement joins TRBV7-2 to TRBJ2-2; D call uncertain. Looked up from germline, CDR1 is SGHTA and CDR2 is FQGNSA. The CDR3 length is 14 residues. Trimming removed 2 bases from V and 3 bases from J, with 7 bases in between. The CDR3 spells CASSLSRDTGELFF. The CDR3 nucleotides are TGTGCCAGCAGCTTATCTAGAGACACCGGGGAGCTGTTTTTT. Full variable domain (outside the CDR3, taken from reference TRBV7-2 and TRBJ2-2): GAGVSQSPSNKVTEKGKDVELRCDPISGHTALYWYRQSLGQGLEFLIYFQGNSAPDKSGLPSDRFSAERTGGSVSTLTIQRTQQEDSAVYLCASSLSRDTGELFFGEGSRLTVL.

This clonotype has ten or more counts. The J gene is TRBJ1-1, the V gene TRBV11-2, with D possibly being TRBD1 (6 bases). CDR1 and CDR2 from the germline V gene are SGHAT and FQNNGV. The CDR3 runs to 15 residues. Trimming pared 6 bases from V and 0 bases from J, leaving 14 bases between. CDR3 DNA: TGTGCCAGCAGTCAGGCGGGGGCCTTGAACACTGAAGCTTTCTTT. Protein: CASSQAGALNTEAFF. The full variable domain, with the rest looked up from reference TRBV11-2 and TRBJ1-1, is EAGVAQSPRYKIIEKRQSVAFWCNPISGHATLYWYQQILGQGPKLLIQFQNNGVVDDSQLPKDRFSAERLKGVDSTLKIQPAKLEDSAVYLCASSQAGALNTEAFFGQGTRLTVV.

The chain links TRBV20-1 to TRBJ1-3; tentative D call: TRBD1 (5 bases). This CDR3 comprises 18 residues. Deletions cut 1 base from V and 2 bases from J, with 21 bases between. The germline CDR1 and CDR2 sequences are DFQATT and SNEGSKA (reference sequence). CDR3 loop: CSARASGGIWGTGNTIYF. In DNA, the CDR3 is TGCAGTGCTAGAGCGAGTGGGGGGATTTGGGGCACTGGAAACACCATATATTTT.

This clonotype was seen at least ten times. This chain uses TRBV12-3 or TRBV12-4 with TRBJ2-7; D is tentatively TRBD1 or TRBD2 (5 bases each). This CDR3 comprises 17 residues. Trimming removed 5 bases from V and 4 bases from J, with 24 bases in between. The CDR3 here is CASSPKTQGRFAYEQYF. For the CDR3, the DNA is TGTGCCAGCAGTCCCAAAACCCAGGGACGGTTCGCGTACGAGCAGTACTTC.

This clonotype was observed once. This sequence may be a read error, since a much larger clone differs from it by one base. The chain joins TRBV5-1 to TRBJ1-3; no clear D gene. Germline assignment: CDR1 SGHRS and CDR2 YFSETQ. The V and J ends lost 1 base and 0 bases respectively, with 5 bases between them. The CDR3 spans 14 residues. DNA of the CDR3: TGCGCCAGCAGCTTGACGAGCTCTGGAAACACCATATATTTT. Encoded protein: CASSLTSSGNTIYF.

Many counts were recorded for this clonotype. V and J are TRBV29-1 and TRBJ1-2; TRBD1 matches 9 bases. Germline CDR1 is SQVTM and CDR2 is ANQGSEA. Unmatched junction bases numbered 1, after V lost 5 bases and J lost 3 bases. The CDR3 length is 12 residues. This chain's CDR3 is CSVRQGDYGYTF. In DNA, the CDR3 is TGCAGCGTTCGACAGGGGGACTATGGCTACACCTTC.

This clonotype was seen many times. The V call is TRBV21-1, the J call TRBJ2-7; TRBD2, the table's D call, lacks a check against the DNA. TRBV21-1 is recorded as a pseudogene. The CDR3 has 21 residues. CDR3 sequence (DNA): TGTGCCAGCAGCAAAAAGGACGAAACTAGCGGGAGAAAAAGCTGGGGGATTCGGCAGTACTTC. Its protein is CASSKKDETSGRKSWGIRQYF.

The chain recombines TRBV2 with TRBJ2-1; a weak D match, TRBD1 (5 bases). CDR3 length: 13 amino acids. V was clipped by 10 bases and J by 4 bases, with 14 bases between them. Germline-derived CDR1 and CDR2 are SNHLY and FYNNEI. CDR3: CANQGSSYNEQFF. The CDR3 DNA reads TGTGCCAACCAGGGTTCCTCTTACAATGAGCAGTTCTTC.

This clonotype was detected ten times or more. V is TRBV28 and J is TRBJ1-1, with a weak D call TRBD1 (5 bases). Germline V gives CDR1 MDHEN, CDR2 SYDVKM. Between the trimmed V and J ends, which lost 7 bases and 1 base, there was a span of 16 bases. The length of the CDR3 is 15 residues. In nucleotides, the CDR3 is TGTGCCAGCACCGGAGAGGGGCGACGGAACACTGAAGCTTTCTTT. Protein: CASTGEGRRNTEAFF.

V usage is TRBV23-1 and J usage is TRBJ2-5; tentative D call: TRBD1 (6 bases). TRBV23-1 is noted as an ORF with a role that remains uncertain. There are 16 residues in the CDR3. Trimming shortened V by 0 bases and J by 0 bases, and 11 bases separated the two germline ends. For the CDR3, the DNA is TGCGCCAGCAGTCAATCATCGGGACACTACCAAGAGACCCAGTACTTC. Its protein product is CASSQSSGHYQETQYF.

This clonotype was seen a few times. This chain uses TRBV28 with TRBJ2-6, with 8 bases identical to TRBD1. The CDR3 has 18 amino acids. The V gene's germline CDR1 is MDHEN and CDR2 SYDVKM. Unmatched junction bases numbered 10, after V lost 6 bases and J lost 0 bases. The CDR3 bases are TGTGCCAGCAGGCTTGATCCAGGGGGCAACTCTGGGGCCAACGTCCTGACTTTC. Protein sequence: CASRLDPGGNSGANVLTF.

The genes are TRBV28 and TRBJ1-2; D uncertain. Per germline, CDR1 MDHEN and CDR2 SYDVKM. This CDR3 comprises 12 residues. V lost 2 bases, J lost 6 bases, and 7 bases lay in between. The CDR3 loop reads CASSLVGDGYTF. CDR3 DNA: TGTGCCAGCAGTTTAGTGGGCGATGGCTACACCTTC.

The chain employs TRBV20-1 and TRBJ2-5; possibly TRBD2 for D (5 bases). This CDR3 spans 12 amino acids. The germline V gene has CDR1 DFQATT and CDR2 SNEGSKA (reference sequence). V was pared by 5 bases and J by 5 bases, with 12 bases between. The CDR3 spells CSAPDSSETQYF. The CDR3 DNA is TGCAGTGCTCCGGACTCGTCGGAGACCCAGTACTTC.

This clonotype was found many times. V is TRBV7-2 and J is TRBJ1-2, with TRBD1 matching over 10 bases. Trimming cost V 5 bases and J 4 bases; bases outside gene matches: 10. Germline V gene sequence: CDR1 SGHTA, CDR2 FQGNSA. The CDR3 runs 16 residues. Here the CDR3 DNA reads TGTGCCAGCAGCCGCGGACAGGGGGAACGGGGCTATGGCTACACCTTC. Its translation: CASSRGQGERGYGYTF.

The J gene is TRBJ1-2, the V gene TRBV3-1; 7 bases are shared with TRBD1. Trimming removed 4 bases from V and 12 bases from J; junction bases left unmatched: 5. The CDR3 is 11 residues long. CDR1 and CDR2 (germline): LGHDT, YNNKEL (reference sequence). Here the CDR3 reads CASSRQGANTF. CDR3 in DNA: TGTGCCAGCAGCCGACAGGGCGCCAACACCTTC.

This clonotype was observed at least ten times. The rearrangement uses TRBV7-2 and TRBJ2-2; 8 nucleotides agree with TRBD1. The germline V gene encodes CDR1 SGHTA and CDR2 FQGNSA. The CDR3 spans 13 residues. Unmatched junction bases numbered 7, after V lost 5 bases and J lost 11 bases. CDR3 residues: CASSAQTGAELFF. CDR3 bases: TGTGCCAGCAGCGCCCAGACAGGGGCAGAGCTGTTTTTT.

In its sample, this clonotype was seen a few times. The rearrangement uses TRBV27 and TRBJ1-6, with D possibly being TRBD1 (6 bases). The V gene lost 2 bases and the J gene lost 2 bases, with 19 bases spanning the gap. CDR1 MNHEY and CDR2 SMNVEV come from the germline V gene (reference sequence). The CDR3 contains 19 residues. CDR3 in amino acids: CASSLRGLGRGTYNSPLHF. The CDR3 coding sequence is TGTGCCAGCAGTTTAAGGGGACTCGGCAGGGGTACCTATAATTCACCCCTCCACTTT.

This clonotype was counted ten times or more. The genes are TRBV15 and TRBJ1-2; 7 nucleotides align to TRBD1. The CDR3 runs 16 residues. The V gene's germline CDR1 is LNHNV and CDR2 YYDKDF (reference sequence). With V trimmed by 0 bases and J by 4 bases, 8 bases remained unmatched. The DNA of the CDR3 is TGTGCCACCAGCAGAGATTATACAGGGGACGGCTATGGCTACACCTTC. This gives the protein CATSRDYTGDGYGYTF.